These 9 T cell receptor beta chains originate from one sample sequenced in a study of CD8+CD57+ T cells in acquired aplastic anemia. The authors sequenced patients whose flow cytometry had shown CD8+CD57+ cell expansion. CDR3 and TCR beta VDJ profiling relied on genomic DNA as the template. Each CDR3 protein is one row after TCRdb ran MiXCR on the reads. The data hold hundreds of thousands of distinct CDR3 sequences, with about a third observed a single time. Sequencing used sorted CD4+, CD8+, or CD8+CD57+ T cells (not recorded which) from PBMCs. The receptors were sampled from a human donor with aplastic anemia.

The chain links TRBV25-1 to TRBJ1-6, with D unclear. There are 14 residues in the CDR3. Trimming removed 7 bases from V and 13 bases from J, with 20 bases in between. Germline values: CDR1 MGHDK, CDR2 SYGVNS. The CDR3 reads CASIQQTSGGPLHF. The DNA of the CDR3 is TGTGCCAGCATCCAGCAAACTTCTGGTGGCCCCCTCCACTTT.

The gene calls are TRBV29-1 and TRBJ2-7, with TRBD1 matching over 7 bases. The CDR3 has 15 residues. The V gene's germline CDR1 is SQVTM and CDR2 ANQGSEA. J lost 1 base, V lost 4 bases, and 10 bases had no gene match. The CDR3: CSVARQGWGSYEQYF. The CDR3 bases are TGCAGCGTTGCCCGACAGGGTTGGGGATCCTACGAGCAGTACTTC.

This clonotype has only one observation. This chain uses TRBV20-1 with TRBJ2-7; a weak D match, TRBD2 (9 bases). Between the trimmed V and J ends, which lost 6 bases and 3 bases, there was a span of 24 bases. The CDR3 is 16 amino acids. From germline, CDR1 is DFQATT and CDR2 SNEGSKA (reference sequence). This chain's CDR3 is CSASSGGTGPLYEQYF. The DNA for the CDR3 is TGCAGTGCCAGCAGCGGGGGGACAGGTCCACTCTACGAGCAGTACTTC.

Concerning this clonotype itself: Sequence at one end of the junction differs from germline and may be a read error. The chain uses TRBV20-1 and TRBJ1-1, with D perhaps matching TRBD1 (6 bases). Germline CDR1 DFQATT, CDR2 SNEGSKA (reference sequence). This CDR3 is 14 amino acids long. The CDR3 loop is CSAFTGSLDTGAFF. The CDR3 DNA follows: TGCAGTGCTTTTACAGGGTCTCTCGACACTGGAGCTTTCTTT.

This clonotype came up a few times. The chain employs TRBV9 and TRBJ1-1; tentatively, D is TRBD1 (6 bases). CDR1 SGDLS and CDR2 YYNGEE come from the germline V gene. V was pared by 0 bases and J by 0 bases, with 12 bases between. The CDR3 consists of 16 residues. The chain's CDR3 is CASSVVRGAMNTEAFF. The CDR3 DNA sequence: TGTGCCAGCAGCGTAGTCAGGGGTGCTATGAACACTGAAGCTTTCTTT.

As for this clonotype: Its ends do not fully match the called genes, so a read error is possible. The chain joins TRBV7-2 to TRBJ1-2; TRBD1 matches at 7 bases. Germline lookup yields CDR1 SGHTA and CDR2 FQGNSA. CDR3 length: 14 amino acids. In nucleotides, the CDR3 is TGTGCCAGCAGCTTAGGACCAGGGGGAAGTGGCTACGCCTTC. This codes for CASSLGPGGSGYAF.

This clonotype was seen only a few times. Given a much more abundant clone one base away, this may be a read error. This chain connects TRBV10-3 to TRBJ1-4; TRBD1 is a possible D gene (5 bases). The germline V gene encodes CDR1 ENHRY and CDR2 SYGVKD. CDR3 length: 13 amino acids. The DNA for the CDR3 is TGTGCCACCACAGGATCAACTAATGAAAAACTGTCTTTT. Translating gives CATTGSTNEKLSF.

This clonotype was found many times. V gene TRBV19 combines with J gene TRBJ1-6; D perhaps matches TRBD1 (5 bases). Trimming took off 3 bases at V and 8 bases at J, with 8 bases between the two ends. CDR3 length: 13 amino acids. Germline-derived CDR1 and CDR2 are LNHDA and SQIVND (reference sequence). The CDR3 region is CASSIPGDSPLHF. The CDR3 DNA is TGTGCCAGTAGTATCCCGGGGGATTCACCCCTCCACTTT.

The chain carries TRBV2 and TRBJ1-1; no reliable D call. The CDR3 totals 14 residues. Trimming cost V 6 bases and J 3 bases, with 14 bases left between them. CDR1 is SNHLY and CDR2 is FYNNEI in the germline V gene. CDR3 amino acids: CASRQSWDYTEAFF. Here the CDR3 DNA reads TGTGCCAGCAGGCAATCATGGGATTACACTGAAGCTTTCTTT.